These 27 T cell receptor beta chains were sequenced from one sample in a study of blood T cell repertoires in COVID-19. Data came from immunoSEQ multiplex PCR; TCRdb stores just in-frame clones and leaves some out. The table includes 250,000 to 300,000 clones, approximately 85% detected once. Sequenced input: peripheral blood. The receptor source for this set is a man aged 45-65 years with active or convalescent COVID-19.

There are a few counts of this clone. The chain recombines TRBV18 with TRBJ1-1; 8 bases are shared with TRBD1. V shed 6 bases, J shed 5 bases, and the junction held 5 bases outside the gene matches. Germline lookup yields CDR1 KGHSH and CDR2 LQKENI. The CDR3 has 13 amino acids. CDR3 amino acids: CASSQGQETEAFF. The CDR3 DNA follows: TGTGCCAGCTCCCAGGGACAGGAAACTGAAGCTTTCTTT.

This clone was observed a single time. The J gene is TRBJ2-5, the V gene TRBV2, with 12 bases fitting TRBD1. From germline, CDR1 is SNHLY and CDR2 FYNNEI. The CDR3 is 16 amino acids. V lost 5 bases and J lost 5; bases outside the gene matches: 9. The CDR3 loop is CASSYPGTGGRETQYF. In nucleotides, the CDR3 is TGTGCCAGCAGTTACCCCGGGACAGGGGGCAGGGAGACCCAGTACTTC.

The gene calls are TRBV5-1 and TRBJ2-1, with D unresolved. The CDR3 contains 15 residues. Looked up from germline, CDR1 is SGHRS and CDR2 is YFSETQ. V lost 4 bases and J lost 0, with 11 bases in between. CDR3 sequence: CASSPTASSYNEQFF. The CDR3, as DNA: TGCGCCAGCAGCCCGACCGCTAGCTCCTACAATGAGCAGTTCTTC.

This sequence joins TRBV19 and TRBJ1-5; 7 positions agree with TRBD1. The V gene end was trimmed by 3 bases and the J gene end by 4 bases; junction bases not matched to a gene: 3. CDR1 is LNHDA and CDR2 is SQIVND in the germline V gene (reference sequence). The CDR3 covers 14 residues. The CDR3, as DNA: TGTGCCAGTAGTATTAGGGGGCCGAATCAGCCCCAGCATTTT. Protein: CASSIRGPNQPQHF.

The V and J genes are TRBV7-9 and TRBJ1-4; 11 bases align to TRBD1. The CDR3 length is 14 residues. Germline CDR1 is SEHNR and CDR2 is FQNEAQ (reference sequence). J was trimmed by 5 bases and V by 6 bases; bases with no gene match: 2. CDR3 residues: CASRRDRGNEKLFF. CDR3 nucleotides: TGTGCCAGCAGGAGGGACAGGGGGAATGAAAAACTGTTTTTT.

The J gene is TRBJ2-2, the V gene TRBV6-6; no clear D gene. The CDR3 spans 14 residues. The ends were cut back, 2 bases at V and 3 bases at J, with 7 bases in the middle. Germline CDR1 MNHNY, CDR2 SVGAGI (reference sequence). CDR3: CASSYDRYTGELFF. DNA for the CDR3: TGTGCCAGCAGTTACGATCGGTACACCGGGGAGCTGTTTTTT.

The V call is TRBV5-1, the J call TRBJ2-3, with D perhaps TRBD2 (5 bases). The V gene's germline CDR1 is SGHRS and CDR2 YFSETQ. The CDR3 extends over 16 amino acids. The V end was cut by 3 bases, the J end by 3 bases, with 17 bases between. The CDR3: CASSSGLVGWTDTQYF. Here the CDR3 DNA reads TGCGCCAGCAGCTCCGGACTGGTTGGCTGGACAGATACGCAGTATTTT.

Note on this clone: Other DNA sequences in this sample translate to the same CDR3. The J gene is TRBJ1-5, the V gene TRBV5-1, with no clear D. Germline CDR1 SGHRS, CDR2 YFSETQ. CDR3 length: 15 residues. V gave up 0 bases and J gave up 3 bases, with 10 bases separating them. The CDR3: CASSLGGGTNQPQHF. Written as DNA, the CDR3 is TGCGCCAGCAGCTTGGGTGGCGGTACCAATCAGCCCCAGCATTTT. The variable domain in full, with the rest retrieved from reference TRBV5-1 and TRBJ1-5, is KAGVTQTPRYLIKTRGQQVTLSCSPISGHRSVSWYQQTPGQGLQFLFEYFSETQRNKGNFPGRFSGRQFSNSRSEMNVSTLELGDSALYLCASSLGGGTNQPQHFGDGTRLSIL.

The V call is TRBV5-1, the J call TRBJ2-7, with 13 positions matching TRBD2. The ends lost 3 bases at V and 3 bases at J; junction bases unmatched: 3. CDR1 is SGHRS and CDR2 is YFSETQ in the germline V gene. This CDR3 comprises 15 residues. CDR3: CASSSTSGRVYEQYF. The CDR3 region has the DNA TGCGCCAGCAGCTCAACTAGCGGGAGGGTCTACGAGCAGTACTTC.

The gene calls are TRBV21-1 and TRBJ2-1; the D call of TRBD2 is as the table states it, not checked on the DNA. TRBV21-1 is a known pseudogene. The CDR3 has 20 amino acids. CDR3: CASSKARGLAGPFLDHEQFF. Written as DNA, the CDR3 is TGTGCCAGCAGCAAAGCGAGGGGCCTAGCGGGACCCTTTTTGGATCATGAGCAGTTCTTC.

The V and J genes are TRBV14 and TRBJ1-1; D may be TRBD1 (6 bases). Germline CDR1 is SGHDN and CDR2 is FVKESK. This CDR3 comprises 13 residues. The V end was cut by 7 bases, the J end by 0 bases, with 9 bases between. CDR3: CASTGHLNTEAFF. The CDR3 DNA reads TGTGCCAGCACGGGACATTTGAACACTGAAGCTTTCTTT.

The V and J genes are TRBV5-6 and TRBJ2-3; 11 nucleotides line up with TRBD2. Per the germline V gene, CDR1 is SGHDT and CDR2 is YYEEEE. V gave up 0 bases and J gave up 5 bases; unmatched junction bases: 5. There are 16 residues in the CDR3. CDR3 amino acids: CASSLGLAGSIDTQYF. The CDR3 DNA sequence: TGTGCCAGCAGCTTGGGACTAGCGGGATCGATAGATACGCAGTATTTT.

This clone has only one observation. This sequence joins TRBV5-1 and TRBJ2-1, with 16 positions matching TRBD2. With 3 bases clipped from V and 1 base from J, the junction kept 4 bases outside the gene matches. CDR1 is SGHRS, CDR2 YFSETQ, per germline. The CDR3 extends over 18 amino acids. CDR3 sequence: CASSWGTSGRDSYNEQFF. CDR3 bases: TGCGCCAGCAGCTGGGGGACTAGCGGGAGGGATTCCTACAATGAGCAGTTCTTC.

The chain uses TRBV27 and TRBJ2-5; no firm D call. The CDR3 contains 13 residues. Germline assignment: CDR1 MNHEY and CDR2 SMNVEV (reference sequence). Trimming took off 6 bases at V and 1 base at J, with 9 bases between the two ends. CDR3 region: CASRRDFQETQYF. CDR3 DNA sequence: TGTGCCAGCAGGAGAGATTTCCAAGAGACCCAGTACTTC.

This chain joins TRBV7-2 and TRBJ2-5; TRBD2 matches 9 bases. The CDR3 has 13 residues. Germline V gene data show CDR1 as SGHTA and CDR2 as FQGNSA. Trimming removed 6 bases from V and 5 bases from J; junction bases left unmatched: 4. CDR3 sequence: CASRGLAEETQYF. The CDR3 region has the DNA TGTGCCAGCAGGGGACTAGCAGAGGAGACCCAGTACTTC.

This clone was found a few times. The chain carries TRBV4-2 and TRBJ1-2; 7 bases are a match to TRBD1. CDR1 is LGHNA and CDR2 is YNFKEQ in the germline V gene. J gave up 4 bases and V 4 bases, and 12 bases lay outside the gene matches. This CDR3 comprises 16 residues. The DNA of the CDR3 is TGTGCCAGCAGCCCAGAGACGACAGGGATTGGCTATGGCTACACCTTC. Encoded protein: CASSPETTGIGYGYTF.

The chain joins TRBV30 to TRBJ2-5; 10 bases align to TRBD1. Germline CDR1 reads GTSNPN; CDR2 reads SVGIG (reference sequence). V lost 2 bases and J lost 7; bases outside the gene matches: 7. This CDR3 is 14 amino acids long. The CDR3 is CAWSRGDRGSTQYF. The CDR3, as DNA: TGTGCCTGGAGTCGAGGGGACAGGGGATCGACCCAGTACTTC.

The rearrangement links TRBV19 to TRBJ2-3; the match to TRBD2 covers 10 bases. This CDR3 is built from 18 residues. V lost 2 bases and J lost 1; bases outside the gene matches: 9. Looked up from germline, CDR1 is LNHDA and CDR2 is SQIVND (reference sequence). The CDR3 loop is CASSIFVSGTSGTDTQYF. The CDR3 DNA reads TGTGCCAGTAGTATATTCGTATCAGGGACTAGCGGCACAGATACGCAGTATTTT.

This clone was observed a single time. Other nucleotide sequences in the sample specify the same CDR3. This CDR3 is CASSIVSNTEAFF. Here the CDR3 DNA reads TGTGCCAGTAGTATAGTAAGCAACACTGAAGCTTTCTTT. V and J are TRBV19 and TRBJ1-1; D unresolved. The length of the CDR3 is 13 residues. From germline, CDR1 is LNHDA and CDR2 SQIVND (reference sequence). With 1 base removed from V and 2 bases from J, the gap between germline ends came to 5 bases.

V usage is TRBV13 and J usage is TRBJ2-3, with 11 bases aligning to TRBD2. This CDR3 spans 15 amino acids. In germline, CDR1 is PRHDT, CDR2 FYEKMQ (reference sequence). The junction had 2 bases not matched to a gene; V was cut back by 0 bases and J by 6 bases. CDR3 DNA: TGTGCCAGCAGCTTAGGACTAGCGGGAGCTGATACGCAGTATTTT. It yields the protein CASSLGLAGADTQYF.

About this clone: The same CDR3 arises from other DNA sequences in this sample as well. The chain couples TRBV30 to TRBJ2-2; D may be TRBD2 (5 bases). Germline V gene lookup returns CDR1 GTSNPN and CDR2 SVGIG (reference sequence). CDR3 size: 12 residues. V lost 2 bases, J lost 4 bases, and 5 bases lay in between. Here the CDR3 DNA reads TGTGCCTGGAGTCGGGGCACCGGGGAGCTGTTTTTT. Protein: CAWSRGTGELFF.

The chain combines TRBV10-3 with TRBJ2-7; D possibly corresponds to TRBD2 (8 bases). CDR3 length: 14 amino acids. Germline values: CDR1 ENHRY, CDR2 SYGVKD. V dropped 6 bases and J dropped 3 bases, with 15 bases sitting between them. The CDR3 nucleotides read TGTGCCATCAGCGGGGGGGACAGTTTCTACGAGCAGTACTTC. Its protein is CAISGGDSFYEQYF.

The chain is built from TRBV18 and TRBJ1-1; the D gene is possibly TRBD1 (6 bases). The V end lost 3 bases, the J end lost 10 bases, and 21 bases lay between the germline ends. Germline CDR1 KGHSH, CDR2 LQKENI. The CDR3 loop spans 15 amino acids. CDR3 coding DNA: TGTGCCAGCTCACCTGAACAGGGTTTGGTTGGAGGAGCTTTCTTT. Its protein is CASSPEQGLVGGAFF.

V and J are TRBV28 and TRBJ1-1; D remains unclear. The CDR3 sequence is 12 residues long. Germline V lookup: CDR1 MDHEN, CDR2 SYDVKM. The V and J ends lost 6 bases and 4 bases respectively, with 9 bases between them. This CDR3 reads CASSEQATEAFF. For the CDR3, the DNA is TGTGCCAGCAGCGAGCAGGCCACTGAAGCTTTCTTT. The whole variable domain, filled in from reference TRBV28 and TRBJ1-1, reads DVKVTQSSRYLVKRTGEKVFLECVQDMDHENMFWYRQDPGLGLRLIYFSYDVKMKEKGDIPEGYSVSREKKERFSLILESASTNQTSMYLCASSEQATEAFFGQGTRLTVV.

The chain carries TRBV18 and TRBJ2-7; 7 nucleotides agree with TRBD2. V lost 3 bases, J lost 0 bases, and 8 bases stayed unmatched. Germline V CDR1 and CDR2: KGHSH, LQKENI. This CDR3 region has 16 residues. The CDR3 protein is CASSPQTSLLSYEQYF. The CDR3 nucleotides read TGTGCCAGCTCACCTCAGACTAGCTTGCTCTCCTACGAGCAGTACTTC.

The chain is built from TRBV19 and TRBJ1-3; D unresolved. Trimming stripped 3 bases from V and 4 bases from J, with 7 bases between. In germline, CDR1 is LNHDA, CDR2 SQIVND (reference sequence). The length of the CDR3 is 13 residues. DNA for the CDR3: TGTGCCAGTAGTATGTCGGAGGGAAACACCATATATTTT. This codes for CASSMSEGNTIYF.

For the CDR3, the DNA is TGTGCCAGCGGCAGACAGGGAAACTATGGCTACACCTTC. Encoded protein: CASGRQGNYGYTF. The chain has TRBV28 and TRBJ1-2, with TRBD1 identical over 7 bases. The CDR3 runs 13 residues. Looked up from germline, CDR1 is MDHEN and CDR2 is SYDVKM. V trimming: 8 bases; J trimming: 2 bases; junction bases outside the gene matches: 5.